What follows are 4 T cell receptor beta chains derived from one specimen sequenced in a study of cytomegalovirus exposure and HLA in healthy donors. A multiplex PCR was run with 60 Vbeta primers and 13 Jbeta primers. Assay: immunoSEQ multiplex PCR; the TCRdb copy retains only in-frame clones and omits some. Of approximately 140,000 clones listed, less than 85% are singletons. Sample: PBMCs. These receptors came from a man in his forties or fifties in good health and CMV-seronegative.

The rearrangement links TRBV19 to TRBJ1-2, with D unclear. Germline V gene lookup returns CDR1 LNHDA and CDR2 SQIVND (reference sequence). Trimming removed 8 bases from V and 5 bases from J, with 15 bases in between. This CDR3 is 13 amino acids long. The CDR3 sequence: CASRSSNGYGYTF. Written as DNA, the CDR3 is TGTGCCAGTCGGTCTTCCAACGGGTATGGCTACACCTTC.

This CDR3 is CASSIAQGYEQYF. The CDR3 DNA follows: TGTGCCAGTAGTATTGCGCAGGGGTACGAGCAGTACTTC. The rearrangement uses TRBV19 and TRBJ2-7, with TRBD1 as a possible D gene (6 bases). This CDR3 is built from 13 residues. Germline-derived CDR1 and CDR2 are LNHDA and SQIVND (reference sequence). V lost 3 bases and J lost 4, with 10 bases in between.

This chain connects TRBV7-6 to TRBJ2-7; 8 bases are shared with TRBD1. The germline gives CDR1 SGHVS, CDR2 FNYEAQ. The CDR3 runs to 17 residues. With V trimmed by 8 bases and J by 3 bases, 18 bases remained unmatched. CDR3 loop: CASAALESDRVLYEQYF. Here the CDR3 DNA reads TGTGCCAGCGCAGCGCTGGAATCGGACAGGGTCCTCTACGAGCAGTACTTC.

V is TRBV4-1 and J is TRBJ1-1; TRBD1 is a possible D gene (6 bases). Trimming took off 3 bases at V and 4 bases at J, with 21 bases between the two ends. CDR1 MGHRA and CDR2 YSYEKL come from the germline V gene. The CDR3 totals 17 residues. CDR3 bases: TGCGCCAGCAGCCATGACTGGCAGGGGATAAGTGGCACTGAAGCTTTCTTT. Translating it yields CASSHDWQGISGTEAFF.